These 10 T cell receptor beta chains came from one sample sequenced in a study of CD4+ T cells in melanoma. Repertoires were generated with immunoSEQ multiplex PCR, while TCRdb's copy carries only in-frame clones and drops some. This sample has some 50,000 clones; 85% to 90% occur once, and the top ten carry over 9.5%. What was sequenced was peripheral blood. Receptors originate from a human donor with melanoma.

This chain uses TRBV7-2 with TRBJ2-1; perhaps TRBD2 as D (5 bases). This CDR3 contains 13 residues. Per the germline V gene, CDR1 is SGHTA and CDR2 is FQGNSA. Between the trimmed V and J ends, which lost 7 bases and 2 bases, there was a span of 9 bases. The DNA of the CDR3 is TGTGCCAGCAAGGTGCGGGCCTACAATGAGCAGTTCTTC. It codes for CASKVRAYNEQFF.

The J gene is TRBJ1-5, the V gene TRBV5-8, with D unresolved. Germline V gene data show CDR1 as SGHTS and CDR2 as YDEGEE. With 3 bases removed from V and 2 bases from J, the gap between germline ends came to 6 bases. This CDR3 has 13 amino acids. The CDR3 DNA sequence: TGTGCCAGCAGCTCCCAGGGCAATCAGCCCCAGCATTTT. Protein product: CASSSQGNQPQHF.

This rearrangement joins TRBV5-1 to TRBJ2-3; 7 nucleotides agree with TRBD1. CDR1 is SGHRS and CDR2 is YFSETQ in the germline V gene. The CDR3 is 14 residues long. The V gene end was trimmed by 0 bases and the J gene end by 5 bases; junction bases not matched to a gene: 3. CDR3: CASSLGQGRDTQYF. For the CDR3, the DNA is TGCGCCAGCAGCTTGGGACAGGGTAGAGATACGCAGTATTTT.

The gene calls are TRBV9 and TRBJ2-5; D remains unclear. Between the trimmed V and J ends, which lost 0 bases and 6 bases, there was a span of 6 bases. CDR1 is SGDLS, CDR2 YYNGEE, per germline. The CDR3 totals 12 residues. DNA for the CDR3: TGTGCCAGCAGCGTAGATATGCAGACCCAGTACTTC. It is translated as CASSVDMQTQYF.

The J gene is TRBJ2-7, the V gene TRBV7-8, with TRBD1 matching 8 bases. CDR3 size: 15 residues. Germline V gene data show CDR1 as SGHVS and CDR2 as FQNEAQ. J lost 3 bases, V lost 1 base, and 5 bases had no gene match. CDR3 protein: CASSLGGTGVYEQYF. DNA of the CDR3: TGTGCCAGCAGCTTAGGCGGGACAGGAGTCTACGAGCAGTACTTC.

The chain has TRBV6-6 and TRBJ1-1; TRBD1 matches 10 bases. The trim removed 2 bases at V and 5 bases at J, leaving 8 bases unmatched. This CDR3 region has 16 residues. Looked up from germline, CDR1 is MNHNY and CDR2 is SVGAGI (reference sequence). CDR3 sequence (DNA): TGTGCCAGCAGTTACGGGACAGGGGAAGGTTGGACTGAAGCTTTCTTT. It codes for CASSYGTGEGWTEAFF.

The chain couples TRBV19 to TRBJ1-4, with unresolved D. The CDR3 sequence is 14 residues long. V shed 5 bases and J shed 0 bases, with 7 bases lying between them. Germline V gene lookup returns CDR1 LNHDA and CDR2 SQIVND (reference sequence). The CDR3 sequence is CASSLRATNEKLFF. The CDR3 DNA reads as TGTGCCAGTAGTTTGCGGGCAACTAATGAAAAACTGTTTTTT.

The V gene is TRBV19, the J gene TRBJ2-7; either TRBD1 or TRBD2 may fit D (5 bases each). The CDR3 spans 16 residues. The ends were cut back, 4 bases at V and 7 bases at J, with 23 bases in the middle. Germline V gene data show CDR1 as LNHDA and CDR2 as SQIVND (reference sequence). Here the CDR3 DNA reads TGTGCCAGTAGTAGTGGTGTCTGTCCCCTCGAGGGGGAGCAGTACTTC. Translating it yields CASSSGVCPLEGEQYF.

This sequence joins TRBV6-6 and TRBJ2-7; D uncertain. Germline values: CDR1 MNHNY, CDR2 SVGAGI (reference sequence). Deletions cut 0 bases from V and 0 bases from J, with 9 bases between. The CDR3 totals 15 residues. DNA for the CDR3: TGTGCCAGCAGTTACTCGTACCAGCACTCCTACGAGCAGTACTTC. Its protein product is CASSYSYQHSYEQYF.

V and J are TRBV5-1 and TRBJ1-6, with D uncertain. CDR1 SGHRS and CDR2 YFSETQ come from the germline V gene. Trimming removed 2 bases at V and 10 bases at J, with 19 bases between. The CDR3 has 16 amino acids. The CDR3 here is CASSLTDLPVGSPLHF. In DNA, the CDR3 is TGCGCCAGCAGCTTAACGGACCTCCCGGTAGGATCACCCCTCCACTTT.